This TCR beta chain was found in a study of control samples from healthy donors and cancer patients. Repertoires were generated with immunoSEQ multiplex PCR, while TCRdb's copy carries only in-frame clones and drops some. The data contain about 95,000 clones, about 87% of them seen just once; the ten biggest clones take up about an eighth. The ends were cut back, 1 base at V and 2 bases at J, with 9 bases in the middle. The CDR3 extends over 14 amino acids. CDR1 and CDR2 from the germline V gene are LGHDT and YNNKEL (reference sequence). The sequenced sample consisted of blood. This TCR was recovered from an older woman in good health. V and J are TRBV3-1 (or the pseudogene TRBV3-2) and TRBJ2-7; weak D call: TRBD1 (6 bases). In nucleotides, the CDR3 is TGTGCCAGCAGCCAAGGGGGGCCTACCTACGAGCAGTACTTC. Its translation: CASSQGGPTYEQYF.